These 16 T cell receptor beta chains originate from one sample sequenced in a study of blood T cell repertoires in COVID-19 (dated by TCRdb to 2020 to 2022). Libraries were built with the immunoSEQ multiplex PCR assay. Imported from immuneACCESS, the table was reduced by TCRdb to in-frame sequences with V and J called. These copies leave out some clones; in studies compared against another copy, an unresolved V gene accounts for under half, and the cause of the remainder is not known. The sample has approximately 47,000 clones on record, about 90% of them singletons. The ten largest account for roughly 12% of the sample. Sequencing was done on a sample of peripheral blood. The receptor source for this set is a human donor with active COVID-19. The donor label of this sample is uncertain.

Only a few counts were recorded for this clone. This chain joins TRBV7-9 and TRBJ2-3; 7 nucleotides align to TRBD2. V dropped 9 bases and J dropped 2; count of bases not matched to a gene: 8. This CDR3 is 14 amino acids long. Germline V lookup: CDR1 SEHNR, CDR2 FQNEAQ (reference sequence). The CDR3 sequence: CASNGRGSTDTQYF. In nucleotides, the CDR3 is TGTGCCAGTAATGGGCGGGGGTCCACAGATACGCAGTATTTT.

The chain has TRBV14 and TRBJ1-2; TRBD1 matches 12 bases. CDR3 length: 16 amino acids. The junction had 10 bases not matched to a gene; V was cut back by 4 bases and J by 7 bases. Germline CDR1 SGHDN, CDR2 FVKESK. The CDR3 protein is CASSPGPGQGARGYTF. In nucleotides, the CDR3 is TGTGCCAGCAGCCCAGGTCCGGGACAGGGGGCTCGTGGCTACACCTTC. Variable domain in full (rest from reference TRBV14 and TRBJ1-2): EAGVTQFPSHSVIEKGQTVTLRCDPISGHDNLYWYRRVMGKEIKFLLHFVKESKQDESGMPNNRFLAERTGGTYSTLKVQPAELEDSGVYFCASSPGPGQGARGYTFGSGTRLTVV.

The table lists this clone with a few counts. This sequence joins TRBV24-1 and TRBJ2-3; 9 nucleotides match TRBD1. Germline V CDR1 and CDR2: KGHDR, SFDVKD. CDR3 length: 14 amino acids. The J segment lost 2 bases and the V segment lost 11 bases, leaving 7 bases of the junction unmatched. In nucleotides, the CDR3 is TGTGCCATCGGGACAGGGCAACTCACAGATACGCAGTATTTT. Residues: CAIGTGQLTDTQYF.

This chain connects TRBV4-3 to TRBJ1-1; 7 nucleotides agree with TRBD1. Germline CDR1 reads LGHNA; CDR2 reads YSLEER. CDR3 size: 13 residues. Trimming removed 4 bases from V and 4 bases from J; junction bases left unmatched: 3. CDR3 nucleotide sequence: TGCGCCAGCAGCCGACAGGGCGGCACTGAAGCTTTCTTT. This encodes CASSRQGGTEAFF.

The chain has TRBV25-1 and TRBJ1-4; D is perhaps TRBD1 (6 bases). There are 14 residues in the CDR3. Trimming cost V 5 bases and J 0 bases, with 7 bases left between them. In germline, CDR1 is MGHDK, CDR2 SYGVNS. CDR3: CASSRQATNEKLFF. The CDR3 nucleotides read TGTGCCAGCAGTCGACAGGCAACTAATGAAAAACTGTTTTTT. The full variable domain, in which reference TRBV25-1 and TRBJ1-4 provide the parts outside the CDR3, is EADIYQTPRYLVIGTGKKITLECSQTMGHDKMYWYQQDPGMELHLIHYSYGVNSTEKGDLSSESTVSRIRTEHFPLTLESARPSHTSQYLCASSRQATNEKLFFGSGTQLSVL.

The chain joins TRBV29-1 to TRBJ2-7; TRBD2 matches at 8 bases. The J segment lost 6 bases and the V segment lost 6 bases, leaving 10 bases of the junction unmatched. The germline V gene encodes CDR1 SQVTM and CDR2 ANQGSEA. The CDR3 is 13 residues long. The CDR3 region is CSVPGLAGGEQYF. DNA of the CDR3: TGCAGCGTCCCTGGACTAGCCGGGGGCGAGCAGTACTTC.

The chain joins TRBV11-2 to TRBJ1-5; D is possibly TRBD1 (5 bases). Germline lookup yields CDR1 SGHAT and CDR2 FQNNGV. V shed 6 bases and J shed 7 bases, with 22 bases lying between them. The CDR3 has 16 amino acids. Here the CDR3 DNA reads TGTGCCAGCAGGGCCGGGCGGGACGGAGGAATCCAGCCCCAGCATTTT. It translates to CASRAGRDGGIQPQHF.

V is TRBV11-2 and J is TRBJ2-1; D might be TRBD1 (7 bases). From germline, CDR1 is SGHAT and CDR2 FQNNGV. V lost 4 bases and J 10 bases, leaving 20 bases between the germline ends. The CDR3 runs 15 residues. The CDR3 loop is CASSSDRARGWEQFF. As DNA, the CDR3 is TGTGCCAGCAGCTCCGACAGGGCCCGGGGGTGGGAGCAGTTCTTC.

This chain connects TRBV7-2 to TRBJ1-2; D ambiguous. V lost 5 bases and J lost 3, with 16 bases in between. CDR1 and CDR2 from the germline V gene are SGHTA and FQGNSA. The CDR3 is 15 amino acids. The CDR3 DNA follows: TGTGCCAGCAGCCTCTCCCCGGGTATGGACTATGGCTACACCTTC. Its translation is CASSLSPGMDYGYTF.

The chain has TRBV18 and TRBJ2-7; TRBD2 agrees at 7 bases. Germline V gives CDR1 KGHSH, CDR2 LQKENI. Trimming at V came to 3 bases and at J to 3 bases, leaving 8 bases not matched to a gene. This CDR3 has 15 residues. CDR3 residues: CASSPTGGRGYEQYF. The CDR3 DNA reads TGTGCCAGCTCACCCACCGGGGGGAGGGGCTACGAGCAGTACTTC.

This clone turned up a few times. This rearrangement joins TRBV4-1 to TRBJ2-3; D is undetermined. The germline CDR1 and CDR2 sequences are MGHRA and YSYEKL. V lost 4 bases and J 8 bases, leaving 19 bases between the germline ends. CDR3 length equals 15 residues. The DNA for the CDR3 is TGCGCCAGCAGCCCGCTAGGCGGTGGCCAAGTTACGCAGTATTTT. Encoded protein: CASSPLGGGQVTQYF.

This clone was picked up one time. The rearrangement uses TRBV4-2 and TRBJ2-7, with D perhaps matching TRBD2 (5 bases). Germline values: CDR1 LGHNA, CDR2 YNFKEQ. The CDR3 has 15 amino acids. With 3 bases removed from V and 2 bases from J, the gap between germline ends came to 14 bases. The CDR3 loop reads CASSHPQPGTYEQYF. CDR3 in DNA: TGTGCCAGCAGCCATCCGCAGCCGGGAACCTACGAGCAGTACTTC.

This clone was counted once. V is TRBV9 and J is TRBJ2-2; 8 bases agree with TRBD2. The germline V gene encodes CDR1 SGDLS and CDR2 YYNGEE. V trimming: 0 bases; J trimming: 5 bases; junction bases outside the gene matches: 9. The CDR3 sequence is 17 residues long. The CDR3 DNA follows: TGTGCCAGCAGCGTAGATCCGCCGGGGGGGCGAACCGGGGAGCTGTTTTTT. This translates into CASSVDPPGGRTGELFF.

Points on this clone: Within the sample, other DNA sequences also encode this same CDR3. This chain uses TRBV7-3 with TRBJ2-5; 7 bases fit TRBD1. The CDR3 extends over 14 amino acids. Germline values: CDR1 SGHTA, CDR2 FQGTGA. After removal of 5 bases from V and 1 base from J, the junction contained 4 bases not matched to a gene. The DNA for the CDR3 is TGTGCCAGCAGCCCGACAGGGCTCCAAGAGACCCAGTACTTC. Residues: CASSPTGLQETQYF. Variable domain in full (rest from reference TRBV7-3 and TRBJ2-5): GAGVSQTPSNKVTEKGKYVELRCDPISGHTALYWYRQSLGQGPEFLIYFQGTGAADDSGLPNDRFFAVRPEGSVSTLKIQRTERGDSAVYLCASSPTGLQETQYFGPGTRLLVL.

This chain joins TRBV7-9 and TRBJ2-6; TRBD1 aligns across 7 bases. Trimming removed 1 base from V and 3 bases from J; junction bases left unmatched: 12. The CDR3 consists of 19 residues. CDR1 SEHNR and CDR2 FQNEAQ come from the germline V gene (reference sequence). The DNA of the CDR3 is TGTGCCAGCAGCTTAGGTAGACAGGGACGACTTTTTGGGGCCAACGTCCTGACTTTC. It yields the protein CASSLGRQGRLFGANVLTF.

V is TRBV27 and J is TRBJ2-7, with TRBD2 as a possible D gene (5 bases). This CDR3 region has 15 residues. The V gene's germline CDR1 is MNHEY and CDR2 SMNVEV (reference sequence). Trimming stripped 1 base from V and 2 bases from J, with 12 bases between. CDR3 region: CASSLYSRGPYEQYF. The CDR3 DNA follows: TGTGCCAGCAGTTTATATTCCCGGGGTCCCTACGAGCAGTACTTC.